This TCR beta chain was captured in a study of control samples from healthy donors and cancer patients. TCRdb keeps only in-frame clones here, not all; method: immunoSEQ multiplex PCR. Counted here are 100,000 to 150,000 clones, around 90% occurring once; the ten biggest clones make up around 8.7%. V shed 4 bases and J 7 bases; nucleotides not matched to a gene: 10. Germline assignment: CDR1 KGHDR and CDR2 SFDVKD. The CDR3 runs 16 residues. This clonotype was obtained from a man in his forties in good health. Specimen: blood. The chain links TRBV24-1 to TRBJ2-2; 8 bases are a match to TRBD1. CDR3 sequence: CATSDHAGGASGELFF. The CDR3 coding sequence is TGTGCCACCAGTGACCACGCAGGGGGCGCGAGCGGGGAGCTGTTTTTT.